The clone carrying this T cell receptor (beta chain) was recorded once. Its antigen is unidentified. The data are from a study of graft-versus-host responses after intestinal transplantation. Study as a whole: Anti-thymocyte globulin induction preceded about 3 years of tacrolimus and steroid maintenance in all recipients. Overall study findings and caveats: Some GvH clones were seen earlier in gut or blood, suggesting intestinal origin. Early declines in HvG clones that occurred post-transplant were associated with peak circulating GvH clone levels.

Graft-derived tissue was subjected to processing to liberate intraepithelial and lamina propria lymphocytes. The data were produced by immunoSEQ multiplex PCR, yet TCRdb's version contains in-frame clones alone and is incomplete. The sample consists of more than 13,000 clones, approximately 70% of them appearing once. Source: ileum tissue, taken around 720 days after intestinal transplantation. The source is a human patient who received an intestinal transplant, so some T cells may come from the graft donor.

The CDR3 coding sequence is TGTGCCAGCGACCTCATTTCGGGGTACAATGAGCAGTTCTTC. This sequence encodes CASDLISGYNEQFF. The rearrangement uses TRBV7-2 and TRBJ2-1; maybe TRBD2 (5 bases). This CDR3 is 14 amino acids long. Germline values: CDR1 SGHTA, CDR2 FQGNSA. The V and J ends lost 8 bases and 4 bases respectively, with 15 bases between them.